The present entry profiles one TCR beta chain with its context. The data are from a study of blood T cells in healthy people across ages. CDR3 length: 13 residues. CDR1 is SGHVS and CDR2 is FQNEAQ in the germline V gene. V lost 4 bases and J lost 6, with 13 bases in between. Primed by a sample-barcoded 5' primer and a J-beta primer mix, a second PCR proceeded for roughly 7 to 12 cycles. TCRdb re-analysed the 5' RACE reads in MiXCR, keeping a single row per CDR3 protein. The table lists over 600,000 distinct CDR3 sequences, under 25% of them singletons. The chain uses TRBV7-8 and TRBJ2-7; the D gene is possibly TRBD2 (6 bases). The sequence was collected from a man aged 70 or older in good health. The sequencing sample was made of blood. The CDR3 sequence: CASSSGGAGEQYF. CDR3 bases: TGTGCCAGCAGCTCCGGGGGAGCCGGCGAGCAGTACTTC.